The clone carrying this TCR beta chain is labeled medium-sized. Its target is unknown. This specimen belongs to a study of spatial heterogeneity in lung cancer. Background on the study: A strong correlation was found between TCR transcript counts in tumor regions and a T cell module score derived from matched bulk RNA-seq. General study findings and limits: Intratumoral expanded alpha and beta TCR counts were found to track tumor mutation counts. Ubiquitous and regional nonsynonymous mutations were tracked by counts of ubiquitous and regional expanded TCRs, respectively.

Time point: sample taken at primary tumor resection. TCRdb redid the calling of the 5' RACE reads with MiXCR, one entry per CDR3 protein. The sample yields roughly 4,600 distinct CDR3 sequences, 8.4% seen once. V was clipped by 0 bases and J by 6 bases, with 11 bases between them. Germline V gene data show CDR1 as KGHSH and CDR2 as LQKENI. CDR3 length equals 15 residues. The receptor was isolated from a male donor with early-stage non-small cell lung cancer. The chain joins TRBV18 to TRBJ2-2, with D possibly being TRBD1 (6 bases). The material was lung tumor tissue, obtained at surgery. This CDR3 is CASSPPQGDPGELFF. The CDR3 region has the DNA TGTGCCAGCTCACCACCACAGGGTGATCCCGGGGAGCTGTTTTTT. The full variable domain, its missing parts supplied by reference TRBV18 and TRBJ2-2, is NAGVMQNPRHLVRRRGQEARLRCSPMKGHSHVYWYRQLPEEGLKFMVYLQKENIIDESGMPKERFSAEFPKEGPSILRIQQVVRGDSAAYFCASSPPQGDPGELFFGEGSRLTVL.